The 3 T cell receptor beta chains in this list originate from one sample, sequenced in a study of T-cell memory formation after mild COVID-19. One entry per CDR3 protein, called by TCRdb with MiXCR from the 5' RACE reads. The table has approximately 150,000 distinct CDR3 sequences, roughly 13% seen once; the top ten hold approximately 3.6%. What was sequenced was PBMCs or a T cell subset sorted from them (not recorded which). The source of these receptors is a man aged 18 to 30 who had mild COVID-19 (a few samples of this study predate the infection). Cell type and time point are not known.

At least ten counts were recorded for this clonotype. The CDR3 reads CASSYLGQGTNTGELFF. The CDR3 DNA is TGTGCCAGCAGTTACCTTGGACAGGGTACGAACACCGGGGAGCTGTTTTTT. The V gene is TRBV6-5, the J gene TRBJ2-2, with 8 bases aligning to TRBD1. The CDR3 loop spans 17 amino acids. V shed 2 bases, J shed 0 bases, and the junction held 5 bases outside the gene matches. Per germline, CDR1 MNHEY and CDR2 SVGAGI.

This clonotype was seen ten or more times. This chain joins TRBV6-6 and TRBJ1-5; tentative D call: TRBD1 (6 bases). CDR1 is MNHNY and CDR2 is SVGAGI in the germline V gene (reference sequence). CDR3 length equals 14 residues. V was pared by 9 bases and J by 4 bases, with 16 bases between. CDR3 sequence reads: CASSLQGGNQPQHF. The CDR3 DNA reads as TGTGCCAGTTCACTCCAAGGGGGAAATCAGCCCCAGCATTTT.

This chain connects TRBV7-2 to TRBJ2-3; D is perhaps TRBD1 (5 bases). V lost 3 bases, J lost 7 bases, and 11 bases lay in between. The CDR3 is 13 amino acids. CDR1 SGHTA and CDR2 FQGNSA come from the germline V gene. CDR3 region: CASSLQGPNTQYF. CDR3 coding DNA: TGTGCCAGCAGCTTGCAGGGCCCCAATACGCAGTATTTT.